The 20 T cell receptor beta chains given below trace back to one sample, sequenced in a study of regulatory T cells in long-lasting Graves disease. Time point described: newly diagnosed GD, antithyroid drugs for less than 3 months. From RNA extracted from PBMCs, the TCR library was made. In building TCR beta libraries, iRepertoire HTBI primers were used together with Arm-PCR of CDR3 regions. TCRdb called the multiplex PCR reads again in MiXCR, with one record for every CDR3 protein. The sample holds 400,000 to 550,000 distinct CDR3 sequences, roughly 15% seen once. The same specimen was also included in a second study, on T cells in Graves' hyperthyroidism and ophthalmopathy.

The sample here was peripheral blood mononuclear cells (PBMCs), taken at new diagnosis, from a patient treated with antithyroid drugs. Receptors originate from a young woman with Graves disease.

V usage is TRBV27 and J usage is TRBJ2-2, with D tentatively TRBD1 (6 bases). Germline lookup yields CDR1 MNHEY and CDR2 SMNVEV (reference sequence). The CDR3 has 13 amino acids. V shed 4 bases and J shed 7 bases, with 10 bases lying between them. The CDR3 region has the DNA TGTGCCAGCAGTTCGACAGGCGGCGGGGAGCTGTTTTTT. This gives the protein CASSSTGGGELFF.

V gene TRBV27 combines with J gene TRBJ2-1, with 9 bases identical to TRBD2. The CDR3 extends over 17 amino acids. The V gene's germline CDR1 is MNHEY and CDR2 SMNVEV (reference sequence). The V and J ends lost 5 bases and 9 bases, in that order; junction bases with no gene match: 17. The CDR3 spells CASSPLISGTSLGEQFF. Here the CDR3 DNA reads TGTGCCAGCAGTCCATTAATCTCCGGGACTAGCTTAGGTGAGCAGTTCTTC.

Written as DNA, the CDR3 is TGTGCCAGCAGCCCAGGGGACCGGAACACTGAAGCTTTCTTT. The encoded protein is CASSPGDRNTEAFF. This chain links TRBV6-1 with TRBJ1-1, with a weak D call TRBD1 (6 bases). Germline V CDR1 and CDR2: MNHNS, SASEGT. V dropped 6 bases and J dropped 1 base, with 12 bases sitting between them. The CDR3 contains 14 residues.

This clonotype was seen ten or more times. This chain joins TRBV29-1 and TRBJ2-2; 12 nucleotides match TRBD1. Germline V gene lookup returns CDR1 SQVTM and CDR2 ANQGSEA. The J segment lost 0 bases and the V segment lost 6 bases, leaving 2 bases of the junction unmatched. The CDR3 has 15 amino acids. The CDR3 reads CSVRDRGPNTGELFF. The CDR3 DNA is TGCAGCGTCCGGGACAGGGGGCCGAACACCGGGGAGCTGTTTTTT.

The chain links TRBV7-2 to TRBJ2-2; 9 bases are a match to TRBD2. This CDR3 has 19 amino acids. The J segment lost 6 bases and the V segment lost 1 base, leaving 15 bases of the junction unmatched. Looked up from germline, CDR1 is SGHTA and CDR2 is FQGNSA. Here the CDR3 reads CASSLVMRSSGRSSGELFF. In DNA, the CDR3 is TGTGCCAGCAGCTTAGTTATGAGATCGAGCGGGAGGAGCTCCGGGGAGCTGTTTTTT.

This clonotype was picked up many times. The CDR3 protein is CASSFNNEQFF. For the CDR3, the DNA is TGTGCCAGCAGTTTCAACAATGAGCAGTTCTTC. The V gene is TRBV28, the J gene TRBJ2-1; D is undetermined. V lost 3 bases and J 5 bases, leaving 2 bases between the germline ends. This CDR3 contains 11 residues. Germline V CDR1 and CDR2: MDHEN, SYDVKM. The variable domain in full, completed from reference TRBV28 and TRBJ2-1, reads DVKVTQSSRYLVKRTGEKVFLECVQDMDHENMFWYRQDPGLGLRLIYFSYDVKMKEKGDIPEGYSVSREKKERFSLILESASTNQTSMYLCASSFNNEQFFGPGTRLTVL.

This chain joins TRBV11-2 and TRBJ2-1; 9 positions match TRBD2. CDR3 length equals 16 residues. CDR1 SGHAT and CDR2 FQNNGV come from the germline V gene. The trim removed 5 bases at V and 10 bases at J, leaving 15 bases unmatched. The CDR3: CASSPLAGVDTYEQFF. CDR3 bases: TGTGCCAGCAGCCCCTTAGCGGGAGTGGATACCTACGAGCAGTTCTTC.

In this sample, this clonotype turned up once. The chain uses TRBV5-5 and TRBJ2-7; D gene uncertain. V was clipped by 1 base and J by 4 bases, with 18 bases between them. Germline V gene sequence: CDR1 SGHKS, CDR2 YYEKEE (reference sequence). The CDR3 is 16 residues long. This CDR3 is CASSLLPSQTLYEQYF. The CDR3 DNA follows: TGTGCCAGCAGCTTGTTGCCCAGCCAAACTCTTTACGAGCAGTACTTC. Filled out from reference TRBV5-5 and TRBJ2-7, the complete variable domain reads DAGVTQSPTHLIKTRGQQVTLRCSPISGHKSVSWYQQVLGQGPQFIFQYYEKEERGRGNFPDRFSARQFPNYSSELNVNALLLGDSALYLCASSLLPSQTLYEQYFGPGTRLTVT.

The chain employs TRBV19 and TRBJ2-3, with 10 positions matching TRBD2. V was clipped by 3 bases and J by 2 bases; unmatched bases: 8. The germline V gene has CDR1 LNHDA and CDR2 SQIVND (reference sequence). CDR3 length: 17 amino acids. The CDR3 DNA reads TGTGCCAGTAGTATTGGGTTAGCGGGAGGCCTCACAGATACGCAGTATTTT. Its protein product is CASSIGLAGGLTDTQYF.

As for this clonotype: Possible read error: a much larger clone is one base away. As DNA, the CDR3 is TGTGCCAGCAGTTCGTTCCTGACTAGCTCCTACGAGCAGTTCTTC. Protein product: CASSSFLTSSYEQFF. V is TRBV12-3 or TRBV12-4 and J is TRBJ2-1, with TRBD2 matching 7 bases. This CDR3 contains 15 residues. The J segment lost 10 bases and the V segment lost 4 bases, leaving 13 bases of the junction unmatched.

This clonotype occurred a few times. The chain couples TRBV27 to TRBJ1-2, with TRBD1 as a possible D gene (6 bases). This CDR3 region has 13 residues. V shed 6 bases and J shed 7 bases, with 15 bases lying between them. Germline V lookup: CDR1 MNHEY, CDR2 SMNVEV (reference sequence). CDR3: CASRPTGFGGYTF. Here the CDR3 DNA reads TGTGCCAGCAGACCTACAGGGTTTGGTGGCTACACCTTC.

This clonotype was seen at least ten times. The chain uses TRBV11-2 and TRBJ2-1; D unclear. The CDR3 spans 13 residues. Between the trimmed V and J ends, which lost 0 bases and 5 bases, there was a span of 5 bases. Germline V lookup: CDR1 SGHAT, CDR2 FQNNGV. The CDR3 nucleotides are TGTGCCAGCAGCTTAGATTGGCACAATGAGCAGTTCTTC. Its protein product is CASSLDWHNEQFF.

This clonotype was counted ten times or more. The chain is built from TRBV2 and TRBJ2-3; TRBD2 agrees at 14 bases. Trimming removed 8 bases from V and 4 bases from J; junction bases left unmatched: 2. The CDR3 is 14 residues long. Germline V CDR1 and CDR2: SNHLY, FYNNEI. CDR3: CASGGLAGADTQYF. The CDR3, as DNA: TGTGCCAGCGGGGGACTAGCGGGAGCAGATACGCAGTATTTT.

This clonotype was counted between two and nine times. V usage is TRBV11-3 and J usage is TRBJ1-2; D possibly corresponds to TRBD1 (5 bases). CDR1 is SGHNT, CDR2 YENEEA, per germline. Trimming left V 4 bases short and J 4 bases short, with 19 bases between. CDR3 length equals 16 residues. CDR3 loop: CASSYPPGAEGYGYTF. CDR3 in DNA: TGTGCCAGCAGCTATCCTCCCGGGGCGGAAGGCTATGGCTACACCTTC. Variable domain in full (rest from reference TRBV11-3 and TRBJ1-2): EAGVVQSPRYKIIEKKQPVAFWCNPISGHNTLYWYLQNLGQGPELLIRYENEEAVDDSQLPKDRFSAERLKGVDSTLKIQPAELGDSAVYLCASSYPPGAEGYGYTFGSGTRLTVV.

At least ten counts were recorded for this clonotype. The chain joins TRBV28 to TRBJ2-2, with TRBD2 identical over 9 bases. With 3 bases clipped from V and 4 bases from J, the junction kept 9 bases outside the gene matches. Germline-derived CDR1 and CDR2 are MDHEN and SYDVKM. The CDR3 spans 17 residues. The CDR3 loop reads CASSFALAGISTGELFF. The DNA for the CDR3 is TGTGCCAGCAGTTTCGCCCTAGCGGGAATCTCCACCGGGGAGCTGTTTTTT.

This clonotype was counted between two and nine times. The gene calls are TRBV6-4 and TRBJ2-7; no clear D. Germline CDR1 reads MRHNA; CDR2 reads SNTAGT. Trimming shortened V by 6 bases and J by 6 bases, and 18 bases separated the two germline ends. CDR3 size: 14 residues. CDR3 in amino acids: CASSPSRQSSEQYF. DNA of the CDR3: TGTGCCAGCAGCCCCTCGAGGCAAAGTTCCGAGCAGTACTTC.

The V call is TRBV12-3 or TRBV12-4, the J call TRBJ1-3, with a tentative D call TRBD1 (5 bases). CDR3 length: 15 residues. Trimming left V 3 bases short and J 0 bases short, with 9 bases between. The CDR3 reads CASSFGANSGNTIYF. The CDR3 DNA is TGTGCCAGCAGTTTCGGGGCGAACTCTGGAAACACCATATATTTT.

Many counts were recorded for this clonotype. The CDR3 protein is CAWSVRRVLLNEQFF. For the CDR3, the DNA is TGTGCCTGGAGTGTAAGGCGGGTTCTTCTCAATGAGCAGTTCTTC. The gene calls are TRBV30 and TRBJ2-1, with TRBD2 as a possible D gene (5 bases). With 0 bases removed from V and 6 bases from J, the gap between germline ends came to 15 bases. This CDR3 region has 15 residues. Germline V gene sequence: CDR1 GTSNPN, CDR2 SVGIG (reference sequence).

This clonotype was counted a few times. The V gene is TRBV5-1, the J gene TRBJ2-2; 8 nucleotides match TRBD2. Losses at the gene ends were 5 bases for V and 6 bases for J; bases not matched to a gene: 12. The germline V gene has CDR1 SGHRS and CDR2 YFSETQ. CDR3 size: 16 residues. The CDR3, as DNA: TGCGCCAGCAGTTTACCCCAGGGACTAGGAGCCGGGGAGCTGTTTTTT. Protein: CASSLPQGLGAGELFF.

This clonotype has ten or more counts. The chain joins TRBV28 to TRBJ2-7; D might be TRBD1 or TRBD2, each matching 5 bases. V was trimmed by 3 bases and J by 0 bases, leaving 15 bases between them. The CDR3 sequence is 16 residues long. The germline V gene has CDR1 MDHEN and CDR2 SYDVKM. DNA for the CDR3: TGTGCCAGCAGTTTGAGGGGAAACCCCAGCTCCTACGAGCAGTACTTC. Translated, it gives CASSLRGNPSSYEQYF. Full variable domain (rest looked up from reference TRBV28 and TRBJ2-7): DVKVTQSSRYLVKRTGEKVFLECVQDMDHENMFWYRQDPGLGLRLIYFSYDVKMKEKGDIPEGYSVSREKKERFSLILESASTNQTSMYLCASSLRGNPSSYEQYFGPGTRLTVT.